These 24 T cell receptor beta chains were sequenced from one sample in a study of identical twins. TCRdb fed the 5' RACE reads into MiXCR, producing one record per CDR3 protein. The data hold roughly 490,000 distinct CDR3 sequences, with roughly an eighth observed a single time. These data also featured in a second study, about yellow fever vaccine responses in identical twins.

Sequenced input: CD4+ T cells sorted from blood. These receptors originate from a woman younger than 35 in good health.

The chain uses TRBV29-1 and TRBJ1-2; the D gene is possibly TRBD1 (5 bases). The CDR3 loop spans 12 amino acids. The V end lost 5 bases, the J end lost 10 bases, and 17 bases lay between the germline ends. In germline, CDR1 is SQVTM, CDR2 ANQGSEA. The CDR3 nucleotides are TGCAGCGTTACCGGGACGGGGAGTGTCTACACCTTC. It translates to CSVTGTGSVYTF.

The chain is built from TRBV6-2 or TRBV6-3 and TRBJ2-1; D is perhaps TRBD1 (5 bases). The V gene's germline CDR1 is MNHEY and CDR2 SVGEGT. V was cut by 6 bases and J by 3 bases, with 9 bases left in between. CDR3 size: 13 residues. In DNA form, the CDR3 reads TGTGCCAGCAGAACAGACAGCTACAATGAGCAGTTCTTC. It translates to CASRTDSYNEQFF.

The chain couples TRBV11-2 to TRBJ2-1; TRBD2 might be the D (7 bases). With 5 bases removed from V and 0 bases from J, the gap between germline ends came to 14 bases. This CDR3 spans 16 amino acids. Germline CDR1 and CDR2: SGHAT and FQNNGV. The CDR3 nucleotides are TGTGCCAGCAGCAAAGGGGGGGGGCCCTCCTACAATGAGCAGTTCTTC. Amino acids: CASSKGGGPSYNEQFF.

The rearrangement uses TRBV20-1 and TRBJ1-5, with 8 positions matching TRBD1. Germline V lookup: CDR1 DFQATT, CDR2 SNEGSKA (reference sequence). The J segment lost 12 bases and the V segment lost 0 bases, leaving 7 bases of the junction unmatched. This CDR3 region has 13 residues. The CDR3 DNA reads as TGCAGTGCTAGAGATGGGGCAGGGGGCCGCCAGCATTTT. Its protein is CSARDGAGGRQHF.

This clonotype was picked up a small number of times. The V call is TRBV5-1, the J call TRBJ2-1; the D is unclear. In germline, CDR1 is SGHRS, CDR2 YFSETQ. The CDR3 loop spans 13 amino acids. V was clipped by 7 bases and J by 7 bases, with 15 bases between them. In DNA, the CDR3 is TGCGCCAGCGAAACTCCAGGAACGAATGAGCAGTTCTTC. Its protein is CASETPGTNEQFF.

This clonotype was recorded many times. The J gene is TRBJ1-1, the V gene TRBV12-3 or TRBV12-4, with a weak D call TRBD1 (6 bases). CDR3 length: 13 amino acids. Trimming left V 5 bases short and J 1 base short, with 8 bases between. This CDR3 reads CASSRTANTEAFF. CDR3 bases: TGTGCCAGCAGTAGGACAGCGAACACTGAAGCTTTCTTT.

CDR3 in DNA: TGTGCCAGCCTTAGGTCTGCGAACACCGGGGAGCTGTTTTTT. It is translated as CASLRSANTGELFF. The V call is TRBV2, the J call TRBJ2-2; D not certain. The CDR3 totals 14 residues. V was shortened by 8 bases and J by 0 bases, with 10 bases between the two germline ends. Germline CDR1 is SNHLY and CDR2 is FYNNEI.

This clonotype has more than one count but fewer than ten. The chain recombines TRBV20-1 with TRBJ2-7, with TRBD1 matching over 7 bases. The CDR3 loop spans 15 amino acids. Germline V gene sequence: CDR1 DFQATT, CDR2 SNEGSKA (reference sequence). Unmatched junction bases numbered 12, after V lost 2 bases and J lost 5 bases. This CDR3 reads CSARRAVAGGHEQYF. CDR3 DNA sequence: TGCAGTGCTAGACGGGCGGTGGCAGGGGGTCACGAGCAGTACTTC.

This clonotype was detected a few times. The chain carries TRBV20-1 and TRBJ2-7, with TRBD1 matching 8 bases. Germline V gives CDR1 DFQATT, CDR2 SNEGSKA (reference sequence). Trimming cost V 3 bases and J 2 bases; bases outside gene matches: 6. CDR3 size: 14 residues. The CDR3 sequence is CSASRGPLPYEQYF. For the CDR3, the DNA is TGCAGTGCTAGCAGGGGGCCACTCCCCTACGAGCAGTACTTC.

This clonotype came up many times. The CDR3 here is CASSRTSGGAGEQFF. The CDR3 DNA reads TGTGCCAGCAGTAGGACTAGCGGGGGGGCCGGTGAGCAGTTCTTC. The gene calls are TRBV28 and TRBJ2-1; 15 nucleotides line up with TRBD2. The CDR3 has 15 residues. Germline CDR1 reads MDHEN; CDR2 reads SYDVKM. Unmatched junction bases numbered 5, after V lost 5 bases and J lost 9 bases.

This clonotype was counted between two and nine times. The J gene is TRBJ2-6, the V gene TRBV20-1, with 10 bases matching TRBD2. V was pared by 5 bases and J by 1 base, with 8 bases of the junction left unmatched. The CDR3 covers 17 residues. Germline lookup yields CDR1 DFQATT and CDR2 SNEGSKA (reference sequence). The CDR3 here is CSAPPSGRLSGANVLTF. The DNA for the CDR3 is TGCAGTGCTCCTCCTAGCGGGAGACTTTCTGGGGCCAACGTCCTGACTTTC.

V usage is TRBV5-1 and J usage is TRBJ2-5, with TRBD2 identical over 9 bases. Germline-derived CDR1 and CDR2 are SGHRS and YFSETQ. Unmatched junction bases numbered 6, after V lost 5 bases and J lost 1 base. This CDR3 is 15 amino acids long. This CDR3 is CASRRSSGVQETQYF. Here the CDR3 DNA reads TGCGCCAGCAGGAGGTCTAGCGGGGTCCAAGAGACCCAGTACTTC.

In this sample, this clonotype turned up many times. The chain uses TRBV14 and TRBJ2-2, with TRBD2 matching 9 bases. After removal of 0 bases from V and 4 bases from J, the junction contained 9 bases not matched to a gene. Per the germline V gene, CDR1 is SGHDN and CDR2 is FVKESK. This CDR3 contains 18 residues. The CDR3: CASSQEYTGLAVTGELFF. CDR3 coding DNA: TGTGCCAGCAGCCAAGAGTATACGGGACTAGCAGTCACCGGGGAGCTGTTTTTT.

This clonotype was seen only a few times. The chain joins TRBV4-1 to TRBJ1-1; D is uncertain. Germline V lookup: CDR1 MGHRA, CDR2 YSYEKL. Between the trimmed V and J ends, which lost 1 base and 2 bases, there was a span of 14 bases. The CDR3 covers 16 residues. CDR3 sequence (DNA): TGCGCCAGCAGCCAAGGTCGGACCGCCGCCAACACTGAAGCTTTCTTT. It codes for CASSQGRTAANTEAFF.

The chain couples TRBV6-6 to TRBJ2-5; a possible D gene is TRBD1 (6 bases). Per the germline V gene, CDR1 is MNHNY and CDR2 is SVGAGI (reference sequence). The CDR3 is made up of 13 amino acids. The germline V and J ends were trimmed by 3 bases and 5 bases, with 10 bases remaining between them. Here the CDR3 reads CASSYRGGETQYF. The CDR3 bases are TGTGCCAGCAGTTATAGAGGGGGTGAGACCCAGTACTTC.

The chain has TRBV27 and TRBJ2-2; D ambiguous. Germline V gene sequence: CDR1 MNHEY, CDR2 SMNVEV (reference sequence). V was cut by 3 bases and J by 7 bases, with 12 bases left in between. There are 14 residues in the CDR3. The CDR3 loop is CASSFNIASGELFF. The CDR3 coding sequence is TGTGCCAGCAGTTTCAACATAGCAAGCGGGGAGCTGTTTTTT.

This clonotype has only a few counts. The rearrangement links TRBV20-1 to TRBJ2-3; 14 nucleotides agree with TRBD2. The CDR3 length is 15 residues. Germline V gives CDR1 DFQATT, CDR2 SNEGSKA (reference sequence). V shed 3 bases, J shed 4 bases, and the junction held 3 bases outside the gene matches. The CDR3 DNA sequence: TGCAGTGCTAGTGGACTAGCGGGAGGCGCAGATACGCAGTATTTT. It yields the protein CSASGLAGGADTQYF.

This clonotype was counted only a few times. The rearrangement links TRBV20-1 to TRBJ2-1; D remains ambiguous. This CDR3 comprises 11 residues. Trimming removed 5 bases from V and 7 bases from J, with 9 bases in between. Germline V lookup: CDR1 DFQATT, CDR2 SNEGSKA (reference sequence). CDR3 DNA sequence: TGCAGTGCTTCCTCGGAGAATGAGCAGTTCTTC. Amino acid sequence: CSASSENEQFF.

In this sample, this clonotype turned up a few times. The chain uses TRBV11-2 and TRBJ2-6; tentative D call: TRBD1 (6 bases). The ends were cut back, 5 bases at V and 1 base at J, with 21 bases in the middle. The germline V gene encodes CDR1 SGHAT and CDR2 FQNNGV. The CDR3 contains 19 residues. This CDR3 is CASSEKVGTQLSGANVLTF. As DNA, the CDR3 is TGTGCCAGCAGCGAGAAGGTGGGGACACAGCTTTCTGGGGCCAACGTCCTGACTTTC.

This rearrangement joins TRBV10-3 to TRBJ1-5; D is unclear. The V end was cut by 4 bases, the J end by 3 bases, with 13 bases between. Germline V CDR1 and CDR2: ENHRY, SYGVKD. The CDR3 runs to 15 residues. CDR3 region: CAISGESRANQPQHF. CDR3 DNA: TGTGCCATCAGTGGGGAGTCGCGGGCCAATCAGCCCCAGCATTTT.

This clonotype has a handful of counts. The V gene is TRBV9, the J gene TRBJ2-1, with D perhaps matching TRBD2 (6 bases). Germline values: CDR1 SGDLS, CDR2 YYNGEE. The V gene lost 1 base and the J gene lost 8 bases, with 13 bases spanning the gap. This CDR3 has 14 amino acids. CDR3 bases: TGTGCCAGCAGCGTAACACCCTCGGGGGATGAGCAGTTCTTC. This translates into CASSVTPSGDEQFF.

This clonotype was seen a handful of times. This chain links TRBV7-3 with TRBJ2-6; no firm D call. CDR3 size: 16 residues. Trimming shortened V by 0 bases and J by 4 bases, and 10 bases separated the two germline ends. Germline-derived CDR1 and CDR2 are SGHTA and FQGTGA. The CDR3 protein is CASSLTPFIGANVLTF. The CDR3 DNA follows: TGTGCCAGCAGCTTAACCCCGTTTATCGGGGCCAACGTCCTGACTTTC. The full variable domain, rest sourced from reference TRBV7-3 and TRBJ2-6, is GAGVSQTPSNKVTEKGKYVELRCDPISGHTALYWYRQSLGQGPEFLIYFQGTGAADDSGLPNDRFFAVRPEGSVSTLKIQRTERGDSAVYLCASSLTPFIGANVLTFGAGSRLTVL.

As for this clonotype: One junction end disagrees with the germline gene, perhaps due to a read error. J is TRBJ1-4 and V is TRBV7-2, with a possible D match to TRBD1 (5 bases). Germline values: CDR1 SGHTA, CDR2 FQGNSA. The CDR3 consists of 14 residues. The CDR3 DNA reads TGTGCCAGCAGCTTATGGGGCGGAAATGAAAAGCTGTTTTTT. Translated: CASSLWGGNEKLFF.

In this sample, this clonotype turned up a few times. CDR3 in amino acids: CASSLDSGVKNIQYF. CDR3 DNA sequence: TGCGCCAGCAGCTTGGATAGCGGGGTGAAAAACATTCAGTACTTC. The chain has TRBV5-1 and TRBJ2-4; 8 positions agree with TRBD2. The V and J ends lost 0 bases and 4 bases, in that order; junction bases with no gene match: 3. The CDR3 loop spans 15 amino acids. Germline V lookup: CDR1 SGHRS, CDR2 YFSETQ.